Below, 7 T cell receptor beta chains from the same sample are listed, as sequenced in a study of blood T cell repertoires in COVID-19. Assay: immunoSEQ multiplex PCR; the TCRdb copy retains only in-frame clones and omits some. The data show 130,000 or so clones, about 88% seen once. Sequenced input: peripheral blood. Source of these receptors: a human donor in a cohort sampled during active COVID-19.

The chain is built from TRBV12-3 or TRBV12-4 and TRBJ2-5, with a tentative D call TRBD1 (6 bases). V was trimmed by 10 bases and J by 1 base, leaving 13 bases between them. CDR3 size: 13 residues. As DNA, the CDR3 is TGTGCCACCCGCGGACAGCTCCAAGAGACCCAGTACTTC. Translated, it gives CATRGQLQETQYF.

This sequence joins TRBV21-1 and TRBJ2-1; the DNA was not compared with TRBD2, the D call given in the table. TRBV21-1 is flagged as a pseudogene. The CDR3 length is 16 residues. The DNA for the CDR3 is TGTGCCAGCAGCAAAGGGACTACTACCTCCTACAATGAGCAGTTCTTC. The encoded protein is CASSKGTTTSYNEQFF.

Only one count was recorded for this clone. V is TRBV12-5 and J is TRBJ1-1, with 7 bases fitting TRBD1. Trimming at V came to 5 bases and at J to 11 bases, leaving 8 bases not matched to a gene. The germline V gene has CDR1 LGHNT and CDR2 FRNRAP. The CDR3 loop spans 12 amino acids. The CDR3 nucleotides read TGTGCTAGTGGTCTGACAGGGCTCGACGCTTTCTTT. Residues: CASGLTGLDAFF.

The V gene is TRBV7-9, the J gene TRBJ2-3; D unresolved. Germline CDR1 SEHNR, CDR2 FQNEAQ (reference sequence). V dropped 1 base and J dropped 0 bases, with 8 bases sitting between them. The CDR3 consists of 15 residues. For the CDR3, the DNA is TGTGCCAGCAGCTTAGTTAGTGCTAGCACAGATACGCAGTATTTT. Encoded protein: CASSLVSASTDTQYF.

This chain connects TRBV19 to TRBJ2-5; D perhaps matches TRBD2 (6 bases). There are 16 residues in the CDR3. From germline, CDR1 is LNHDA and CDR2 SQIVND (reference sequence). With 4 bases removed from V and 5 bases from J, the gap between germline ends came to 20 bases. The CDR3 bases are TGTGCCAGTAGTAATGGAGGGCCCGGGACGATGGAGACCCAGTACTTC. Encoded protein: CASSNGGPGTMETQYF.

CDR3 DNA: TGTGCCAGCAGTGCGACAGGGGTGTTTACCTACGAGCAGTACTTC. Protein sequence: CASSATGVFTYEQYF. The chain carries TRBV6-6 and TRBJ2-7, with 8 nucleotides matching TRBD1. V shed 5 bases, J shed 2 bases, and the junction held 8 bases outside the gene matches. Germline assignment: CDR1 MNHNY and CDR2 SVGAGI (reference sequence). The CDR3 runs 15 residues.

V is TRBV2 and J is TRBJ2-5; unclear D gene. This CDR3 is built from 13 residues. Germline V gives CDR1 SNHLY, CDR2 FYNNEI. Trimming pared 6 bases from V and 1 base from J, leaving 9 bases between. As DNA, the CDR3 is TGTGCCAGCAGACGCGCCCTCCAAGAGACCCAGTACTTC. As protein: CASRRALQETQYF.